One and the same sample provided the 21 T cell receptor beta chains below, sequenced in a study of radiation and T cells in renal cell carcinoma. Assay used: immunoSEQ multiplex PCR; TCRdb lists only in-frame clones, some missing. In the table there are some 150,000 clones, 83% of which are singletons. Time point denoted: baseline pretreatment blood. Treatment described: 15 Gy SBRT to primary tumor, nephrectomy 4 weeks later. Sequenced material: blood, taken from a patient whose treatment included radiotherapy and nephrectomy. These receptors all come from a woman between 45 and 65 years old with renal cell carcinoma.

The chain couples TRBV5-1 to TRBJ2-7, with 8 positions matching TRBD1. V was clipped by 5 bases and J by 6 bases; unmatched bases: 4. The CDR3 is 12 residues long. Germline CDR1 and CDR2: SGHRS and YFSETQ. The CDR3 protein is CASRTGEGEQYF. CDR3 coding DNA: TGCGCCAGCAGGACAGGGGAAGGCGAGCAGTACTTC.

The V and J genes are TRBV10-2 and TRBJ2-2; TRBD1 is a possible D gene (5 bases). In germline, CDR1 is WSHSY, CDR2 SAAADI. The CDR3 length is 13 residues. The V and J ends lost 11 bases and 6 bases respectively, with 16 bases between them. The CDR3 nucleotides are TGCGCCGGCCGCCAGGGAAGTGCCGGGGAGCTGTTTTTT. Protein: CAGRQGSAGELFF.

For the CDR3, the DNA is TGTGCCAGCACCCCGTTAAGCGAGACCCAGTACTTC. It yields the protein CASTPLSETQYF. This rearrangement joins TRBV7-8 to TRBJ2-5; no clear D gene. Germline values: CDR1 SGHVS, CDR2 FQNEAQ. The CDR3 runs to 12 residues. Trimming removed 7 bases from V and 5 bases from J, with 11 bases in between.

The CDR3 nucleotides are TGTGCCAGCAGCAAAGCAGGGACAGGGGGATTCGAGCAGTACTTC. Amino acid sequence: CASSKAGTGGFEQYF. The V gene is TRBV21-1, the J gene TRBJ2-7; the table names TRBD1, a call not compared with the DNA. TRBV21-1 is described as a pseudogene. CDR3 length: 15 amino acids.

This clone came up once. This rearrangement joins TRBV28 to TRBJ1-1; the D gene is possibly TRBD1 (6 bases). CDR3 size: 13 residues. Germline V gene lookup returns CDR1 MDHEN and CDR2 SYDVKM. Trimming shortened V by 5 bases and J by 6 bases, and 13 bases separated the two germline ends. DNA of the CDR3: TGTGCCAGCAGTCGGACAGATTTACCTGAAGCTTTCTTT. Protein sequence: CASSRTDLPEAFF.

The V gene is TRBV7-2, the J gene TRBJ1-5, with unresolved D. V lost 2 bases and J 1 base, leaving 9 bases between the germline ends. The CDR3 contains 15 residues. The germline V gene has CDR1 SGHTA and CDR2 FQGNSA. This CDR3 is CASSLSRRSNQPQHF. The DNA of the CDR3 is TGTGCCAGCAGCTTATCTCGCAGAAGCAATCAGCCCCAGCATTTT.

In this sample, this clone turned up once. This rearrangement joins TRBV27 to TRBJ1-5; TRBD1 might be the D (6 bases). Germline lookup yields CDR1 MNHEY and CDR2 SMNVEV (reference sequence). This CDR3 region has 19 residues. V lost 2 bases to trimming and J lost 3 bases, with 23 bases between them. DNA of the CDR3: TGTGCCAGCAGTTTAGGAAACCTAGGGGCAGGGGCATACAATCAGCCCCAGCATTTT. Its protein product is CASSLGNLGAGAYNQPQHF.

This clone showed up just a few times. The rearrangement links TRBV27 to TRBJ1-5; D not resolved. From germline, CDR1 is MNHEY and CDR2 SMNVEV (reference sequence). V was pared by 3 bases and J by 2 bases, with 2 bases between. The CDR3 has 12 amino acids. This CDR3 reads CASSFRNQPQHF. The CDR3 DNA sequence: TGTGCCAGCAGTTTCCGCAATCAGCCCCAGCATTTT.

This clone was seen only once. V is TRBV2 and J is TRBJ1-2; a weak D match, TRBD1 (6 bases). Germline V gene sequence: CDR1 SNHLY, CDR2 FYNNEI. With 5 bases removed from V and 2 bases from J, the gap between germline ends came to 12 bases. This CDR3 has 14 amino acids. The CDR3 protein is CASSLTRGNYGYTF. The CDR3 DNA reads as TGTGCCAGCAGTCTCACCAGGGGCAACTATGGCTACACCTTC.

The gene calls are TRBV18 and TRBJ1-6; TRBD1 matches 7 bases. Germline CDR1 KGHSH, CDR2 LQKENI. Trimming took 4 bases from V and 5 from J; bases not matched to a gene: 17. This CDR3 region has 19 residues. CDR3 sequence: CASSREHRGGRGNNSPLHF. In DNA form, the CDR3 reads TGTGCCAGCTCACGGGAGCACAGGGGCGGAAGGGGGAATAATTCACCCCTCCACTTT.

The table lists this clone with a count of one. Here the CDR3 reads CASSLQKWASPYGYTF. For the CDR3, the DNA is TGTGCCAGCAGTCTCCAAAAATGGGCGTCCCCTTATGGCTACACCTTC. The chain employs TRBV7-2 and TRBJ1-2; D call uncertain. Germline V gene lookup returns CDR1 SGHTA and CDR2 FQGNSA. CDR3 length equals 16 residues. V was cut by 6 bases and J by 5 bases, with 22 bases left in between.

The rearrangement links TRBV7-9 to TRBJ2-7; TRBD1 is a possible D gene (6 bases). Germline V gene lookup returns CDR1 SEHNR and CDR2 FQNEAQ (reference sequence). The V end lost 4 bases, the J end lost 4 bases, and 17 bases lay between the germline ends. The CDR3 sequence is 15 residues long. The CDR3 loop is CASSSSAGEGYEQYF. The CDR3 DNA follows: TGTGCCAGCAGCTCTTCGGCAGGGGAAGGGTACGAGCAGTACTTC.

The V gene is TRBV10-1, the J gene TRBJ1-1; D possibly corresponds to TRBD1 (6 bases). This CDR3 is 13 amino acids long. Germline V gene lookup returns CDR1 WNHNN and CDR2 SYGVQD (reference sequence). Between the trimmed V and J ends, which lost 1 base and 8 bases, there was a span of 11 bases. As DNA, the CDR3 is TGCGCCAGCAGTGAGTTCGGGCAGGGGGAAGCTTTCTTT. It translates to CASSEFGQGEAFF.

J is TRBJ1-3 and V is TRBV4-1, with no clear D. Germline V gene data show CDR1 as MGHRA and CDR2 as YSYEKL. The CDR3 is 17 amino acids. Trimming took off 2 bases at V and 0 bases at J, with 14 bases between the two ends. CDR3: CASSQTFGRFSGNTIYF. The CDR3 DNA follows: TGCGCCAGCAGCCAAACCTTCGGGCGATTCTCTGGAAACACCATATATTTT.

This chain's CDR3 is CASSPRFGEETQYF. CDR3 bases: TGTGCCAGCAGCCCGCGGTTTGGGGAGGAGACCCAGTACTTC. This rearrangement joins TRBV9 to TRBJ2-5; D perhaps matches TRBD2 (5 bases). The germline V gene has CDR1 SGDLS and CDR2 YYNGEE. The CDR3 is made up of 14 amino acids. Trimming stripped 4 bases from V and 5 bases from J, with 15 bases between.

Written as DNA, the CDR3 is TGTGCCAGCAGTTCCAGGGTCCGGGAGACCCAGTACTTC. Translated, it gives CASSSRVRETQYF. This rearrangement joins TRBV27 to TRBJ2-5, with D possibly TRBD1 on 5 matching bases. The germline CDR1 and CDR2 sequences are MNHEY and SMNVEV (reference sequence). CDR3 length: 13 amino acids. Trimming stripped 4 bases from V and 5 bases from J, with 11 bases between.

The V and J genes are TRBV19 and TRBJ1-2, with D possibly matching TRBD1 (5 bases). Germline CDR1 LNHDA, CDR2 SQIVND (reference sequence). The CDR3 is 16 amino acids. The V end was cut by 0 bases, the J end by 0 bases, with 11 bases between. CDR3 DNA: TGTGCCAGTAGTATAGACCGACAGACAGCTAACTATGGCTACACCTTC. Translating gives CASSIDRQTANYGYTF. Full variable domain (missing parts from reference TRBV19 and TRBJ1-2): DGGITQSPKYLFRKEGQNVTLSCEQNLNHDAMYWYRQDPGQGLRLIYYSQIVNDFQKGDIAEGYSVSREKKESFPLTVTSAQKNPTAFYLCASSIDRQTANYGYTFGSGTRLTVV.

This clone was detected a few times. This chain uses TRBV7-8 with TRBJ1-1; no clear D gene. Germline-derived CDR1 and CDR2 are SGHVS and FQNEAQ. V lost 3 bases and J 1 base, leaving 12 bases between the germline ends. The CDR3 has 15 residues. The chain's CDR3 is CASSLFTTANTEAFF. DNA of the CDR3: TGTGCCAGCAGCTTGTTTACTACGGCGAACACTGAAGCTTTCTTT.

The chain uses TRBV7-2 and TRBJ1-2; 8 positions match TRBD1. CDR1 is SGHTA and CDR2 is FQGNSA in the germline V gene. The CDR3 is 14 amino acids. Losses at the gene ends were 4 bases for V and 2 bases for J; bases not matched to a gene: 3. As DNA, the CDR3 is TGTGCCAGCAGCTCCAGGGACAGGAACTATGGCTACACCTTC. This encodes CASSSRDRNYGYTF.

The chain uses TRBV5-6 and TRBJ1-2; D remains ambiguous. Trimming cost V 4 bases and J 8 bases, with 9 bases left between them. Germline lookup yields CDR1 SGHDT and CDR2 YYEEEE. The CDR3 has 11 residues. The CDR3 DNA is TGTGCCAGCAGCCAGACGCTGGGCTACACCTTC. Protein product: CASSQTLGYTF.

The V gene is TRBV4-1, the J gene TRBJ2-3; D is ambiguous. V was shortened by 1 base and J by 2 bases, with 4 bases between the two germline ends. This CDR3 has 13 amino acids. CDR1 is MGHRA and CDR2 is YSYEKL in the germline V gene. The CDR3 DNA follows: TGCGCCAGCAGCCAAGGGACCACAGATACGCAGTATTTT. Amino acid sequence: CASSQGTTDTQYF.